This TCR beta chain stems from a study of blood T cells in healthy people across ages. Study in general: Template-switching capture recovered about one barcoded beta molecule per two T cells. Study findings and constraints: Unsorted PBMC material precluded a definitive naive versus antigen-experienced comparison.

A second PCR, run for 7 to 11 cycles, used a sample-barcoded 5' primer plus a J-beta primer mix. Each sample provided no less than 2.5 million CDR3-containing paired-end reads. TCRdb re-called the 5' RACE reads with MiXCR, one entry per CDR3 protein. The data show over a million distinct CDR3 sequences, approximately 59% seen once. This clonotype was counted a few times. Its antigen is currently unknown. With 6 bases removed from V and 5 bases from J, the gap between germline ends came to 8 bases. CDR3 size: 12 residues. What was sequenced was blood. This TCR derives from a man between 18 and 35 years old in good health. The chain recombines TRBV12-3 or TRBV12-4 with TRBJ1-5, with a possible D match to TRBD1 (5 bases). The CDR3 DNA reads as TGTGCCAGCAGGCGGGGGGATCAGCCCCAGCATTTT. Protein: CASRRGDQPQHF.